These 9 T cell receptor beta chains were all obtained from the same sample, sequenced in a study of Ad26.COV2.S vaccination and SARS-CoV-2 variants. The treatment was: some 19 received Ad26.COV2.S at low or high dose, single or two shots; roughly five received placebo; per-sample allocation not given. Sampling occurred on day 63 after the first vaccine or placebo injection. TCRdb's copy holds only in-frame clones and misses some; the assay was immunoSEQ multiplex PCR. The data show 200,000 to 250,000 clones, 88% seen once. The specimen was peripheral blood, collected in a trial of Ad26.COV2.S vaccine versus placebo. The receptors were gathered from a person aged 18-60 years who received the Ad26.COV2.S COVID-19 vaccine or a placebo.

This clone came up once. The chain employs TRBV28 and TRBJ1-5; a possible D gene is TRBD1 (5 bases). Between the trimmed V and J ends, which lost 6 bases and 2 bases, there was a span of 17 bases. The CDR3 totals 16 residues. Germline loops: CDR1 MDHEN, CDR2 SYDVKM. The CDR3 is CASSPRGQGGNQPQHF. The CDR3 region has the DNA TGTGCCAGCAGCCCAAGAGGGCAGGGCGGCAATCAGCCCCAGCATTTT.

In DNA, the CDR3 is TGTGCCAGCAGCCAAGAAGTGGGGGAAAGGAACACTGAAGCTTTCTTT. This gives the protein CASSQEVGERNTEAFF. The rearrangement links TRBV4-2 to TRBJ1-1; possible D gene TRBD1, 5 bases. The V end was cut by 0 bases, the J end by 1 base, with 12 bases between. Looked up from germline, CDR1 is LGHNA and CDR2 is YNFKEQ. There are 16 residues in the CDR3.

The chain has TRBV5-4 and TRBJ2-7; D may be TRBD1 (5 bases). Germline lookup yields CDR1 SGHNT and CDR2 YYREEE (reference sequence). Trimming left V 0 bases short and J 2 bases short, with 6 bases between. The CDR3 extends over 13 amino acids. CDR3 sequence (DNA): TGTGCCAGCAGCTTGGAGACAGCCTACGAGCAGTACTTC. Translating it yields CASSLETAYEQYF.

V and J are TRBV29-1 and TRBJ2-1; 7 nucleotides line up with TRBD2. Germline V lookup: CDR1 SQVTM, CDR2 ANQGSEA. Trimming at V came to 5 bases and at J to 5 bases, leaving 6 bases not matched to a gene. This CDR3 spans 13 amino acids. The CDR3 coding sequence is TGCAGCGTTTGGGAGGGGCTACACAATGAGCAGTTCTTC. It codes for CSVWEGLHNEQFF.

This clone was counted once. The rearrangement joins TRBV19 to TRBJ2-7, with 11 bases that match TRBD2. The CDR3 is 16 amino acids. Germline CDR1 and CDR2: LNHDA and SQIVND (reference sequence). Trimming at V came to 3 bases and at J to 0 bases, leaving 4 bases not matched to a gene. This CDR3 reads CASSMAGTSGSYEQYF. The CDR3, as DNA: TGTGCCAGTAGTATGGCCGGGACTAGCGGCTCCTACGAGCAGTACTTC.

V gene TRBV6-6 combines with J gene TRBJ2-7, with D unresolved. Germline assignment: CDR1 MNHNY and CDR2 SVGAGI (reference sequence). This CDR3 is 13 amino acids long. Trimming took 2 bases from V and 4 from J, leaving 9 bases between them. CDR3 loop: CASSYGRLYEQYF. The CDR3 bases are TGTGCCAGCAGTTACGGCCGCTTGTACGAGCAGTACTTC.

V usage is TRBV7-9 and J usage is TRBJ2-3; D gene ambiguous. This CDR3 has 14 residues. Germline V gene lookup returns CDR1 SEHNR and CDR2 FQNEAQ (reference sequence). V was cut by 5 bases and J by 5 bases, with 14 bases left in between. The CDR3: CASSPLATGDTQYF. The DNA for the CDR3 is TGTGCCAGCAGCCCGCTCGCTACCGGAGATACGCAGTATTTT.

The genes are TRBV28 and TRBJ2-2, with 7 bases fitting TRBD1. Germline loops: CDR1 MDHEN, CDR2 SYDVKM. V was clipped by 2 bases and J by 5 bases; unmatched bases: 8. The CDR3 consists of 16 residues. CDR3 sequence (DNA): TGTGCCAGCAGTTTAATTGGACAGGTCAGGACCGGGGAGCTGTTTTTT. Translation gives CASSLIGQVRTGELFF. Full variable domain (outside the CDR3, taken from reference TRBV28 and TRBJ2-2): DVKVTQSSRYLVKRTGEKVFLECVQDMDHENMFWYRQDPGLGLRLIYFSYDVKMKEKGDIPEGYSVSREKKERFSLILESASTNQTSMYLCASSLIGQVRTGELFFGEGSRLTVL.

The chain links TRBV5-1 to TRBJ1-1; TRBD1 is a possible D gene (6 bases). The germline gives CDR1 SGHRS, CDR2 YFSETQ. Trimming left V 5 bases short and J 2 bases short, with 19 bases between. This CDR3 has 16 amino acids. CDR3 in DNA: TGCGCCAGCAGTTTCTCGGGGGGCGGGGATAACACTGAAGCTTTCTTT. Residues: CASSFSGGGDNTEAFF.